The next 26 T cell receptor beta chains were all read from a single sample in a study of graft-versus-host responses after intestinal transplantation. Profiled with immunoSEQ multiplex PCR; TCRdb holds only in-frame clones, not every one. The table lists fewer than 90,000 clones, around 93% of them singletons. No cognate antigen is known for these TCRs. This material consisted of unstimulated CD4+ T cells sorted from spleen or lymph node cells, taken before transplant. The receptors derive from a human donor who was the organ donor for an intestinal transplant.

This chain links TRBV4-3 with TRBJ1-1; 8 bases are a match to TRBD1. This CDR3 comprises 15 residues. Germline V lookup: CDR1 LGHNA, CDR2 YSLEER. The ends lost 0 bases at V and 3 bases at J; junction bases unmatched: 3. The DNA for the CDR3 is TGCGCCAGCAGCCAAGAGGGACAGGAAGACACTGAAGCTTTCTTT. The encoded protein is CASSQEGQEDTEAFF.

V gene TRBV4-1 combines with J gene TRBJ1-1; the D gene is possibly TRBD1 (5 bases). Per germline, CDR1 MGHRA and CDR2 YSYEKL. The CDR3 totals 15 residues. The V and J ends lost 1 base and 1 base respectively, with 10 bases between them. The CDR3 nucleotides are TGCGCCAGCAGCCAAGTTCGACAGACGAACACTGAAGCTTTCTTT. Translating gives CASSQVRQTNTEAFF.

This rearrangement joins TRBV7-2 to TRBJ1-3; TRBD1 aligns across 9 bases. The CDR3 is 14 amino acids. The germline CDR1 and CDR2 sequences are SGHTA and FQGNSA. The J segment lost 4 bases and the V segment lost 3 bases, leaving 1 base of the junction unmatched. The CDR3: CASSFGTGGNTIYF. The CDR3 nucleotides read TGTGCCAGCAGCTTCGGGACAGGGGGAAACACCATATATTTT.

V is TRBV20-1 and J is TRBJ1-2; D remains ambiguous. This CDR3 region has 10 residues. The V end was cut by 0 bases, the J end by 11 bases, with 7 bases between. The V gene's germline CDR1 is DFQATT and CDR2 SNEGSKA (reference sequence). CDR3 bases: TGCAGTGCTAGAGATCCGAGGTACACCTTC. This translates into CSARDPRYTF.

This clone was observed a single time. The chain is built from TRBV7-3 and TRBJ1-5; D is ambiguous. The CDR3 sequence is 12 residues long. Between the trimmed V and J ends, which lost 0 bases and 7 bases, there was a span of 4 bases. Germline loops: CDR1 SGHTA, CDR2 FQGTGA. The CDR3 loop reads CASSLTLQPQHF. Written as DNA, the CDR3 is TGTGCCAGCAGCTTAACGCTCCAGCCCCAGCATTTT.

This chain uses TRBV10-3 with TRBJ2-7; D gene uncertain. CDR3 length equals 13 residues. V lost 4 bases and J lost 5, with 12 bases in between. Germline V gene sequence: CDR1 ENHRY, CDR2 SYGVKD. This CDR3 is CAISGELTDEQYF. CDR3 sequence (DNA): TGTGCCATCAGTGGTGAACTTACCGACGAGCAGTACTTC.

Written as DNA, the CDR3 is TGTGCCATCAGTGAGTCGAGGAGTACTAACTATGGCTACACCTTC. Protein: CAISESRSTNYGYTF. The chain joins TRBV10-3 to TRBJ1-2; D uncertain. The V end was cut by 0 bases, the J end by 0 bases, with 8 bases between. Germline V gene lookup returns CDR1 ENHRY and CDR2 SYGVKD. The CDR3 totals 15 residues.

V usage is TRBV30 and J usage is TRBJ1-2; D not resolved. V dropped 0 bases and J dropped 8 bases, with 7 bases sitting between them. From germline, CDR1 is GTSNPN and CDR2 SVGIG (reference sequence). The CDR3 is 11 residues long. CDR3 sequence: CAWSVRGGYTF. In nucleotides, the CDR3 is TGTGCCTGGAGTGTTCGAGGAGGCTACACCTTC. The variable domain in full, completed from reference TRBV30 and TRBJ1-2, reads SQTIHQWPATLVQPVGSPLSLECTVEGTSNPNLYWYRQAAGRGLQLLFYSVGIGQISSEVPQNLSASRPQDRQFILSSKKLLLSDSGFYLCAWSVRGGYTFGSGTRLTVV.

V gene TRBV6-6 combines with J gene TRBJ1-2; TRBD1 is a possible D gene (5 bases). Looked up from germline, CDR1 is MNHNY and CDR2 is SVGAGI (reference sequence). The CDR3 consists of 12 residues. Trimming took off 4 bases at V and 8 bases at J, with 11 bases between the two ends. CDR3 protein: CASSSEGRGYTF. CDR3 in DNA: TGTGCCAGCAGTTCCGAGGGGAGGGGCTACACCTTC.

On this clone: This same CDR3 is encoded by further DNA sequences in the sample. This sequence joins TRBV11-2 and TRBJ2-7, with unresolved D. The V end was cut by 5 bases, the J end by 1 base, with 15 bases between. The CDR3 spans 15 residues. The germline V gene has CDR1 SGHAT and CDR2 FQNNGV. The CDR3 sequence: CASSPRQGRSYEQYF. Here the CDR3 DNA reads TGTGCCAGCAGCCCCCGACAAGGCCGGTCCTACGAGCAGTACTTC. The whole variable domain, filled in from reference TRBV11-2 and TRBJ2-7, reads EAGVAQSPRYKIIEKRQSVAFWCNPISGHATLYWYQQILGQGPKLLIQFQNNGVVDDSQLPKDRFSAERLKGVDSTLKIQPAKLEDSAVYLCASSPRQGRSYEQYFGPGTRLTVT.

The gene calls are TRBV9 and TRBJ2-2, with TRBD2 identical over 7 bases. V was clipped by 0 bases and J by 2 bases; unmatched bases: 7. This CDR3 region has 17 residues. Germline lookup yields CDR1 SGDLS and CDR2 YYNGEE. CDR3 amino acids: CASSVDTSGINTGELFF. CDR3 nucleotides: TGTGCCAGCAGCGTAGACACAAGCGGGATTAACACCGGGGAGCTGTTTTTT. The variable domain in full, completed from reference TRBV9 and TRBJ2-2, reads DSGVTQTPKHLITATGQRVTLRCSPRSGDLSVYWYQQSLDQGLQFLIQYYNGEERAKGNILERFSAQQFPDLHSELNLSSLELGDSALYFCASSVDTSGINTGELFFGEGSRLTVL.

The rearrangement joins TRBV6-4 to TRBJ1-2; 8 bases align to TRBD1. CDR1 is MRHNA and CDR2 is SNTAGT in the germline V gene. CDR3 length equals 13 residues. J lost 4 bases, V lost 4 bases, and 2 bases had no gene match. This chain's CDR3 is CASSATGGYGYTF. CDR3 DNA sequence: TGTGCCAGCAGTGCAACAGGGGGCTATGGCTACACCTTC.

The genes are TRBV28 and TRBJ1-5; D unclear. The ends were cut back, 6 bases at V and 7 bases at J, with 13 bases in the middle. Germline loops: CDR1 MDHEN, CDR2 SYDVKM. The CDR3 runs 13 residues. CDR3 coding DNA: TGTGCCAGCAGATTGGAGGGTCCGCAGCCCCAGCATTTT. The encoded protein is CASRLEGPQPQHF.

Concerning this clone: Compared with germline, one end of the junction differs, possibly owing to a read error. Other DNA sequences of this sample code for an identical CDR3. The rearrangement joins TRBV5-6 to TRBJ2-7; 9 bases line up with TRBD1. This CDR3 region has 14 residues. Germline V lookup: CDR1 SGHDT, CDR2 YYEEEE. The CDR3 loop is CASSFRDRDYEQYF. CDR3 sequence (DNA): TGTGCCAGCAGCTTCCGGGACAGGGACTACGAACAGTACTTC.

The chain combines TRBV28 with TRBJ2-7; TRBD2 matches 7 bases. CDR1 and CDR2 from the germline V gene are MDHEN and SYDVKM. The CDR3 consists of 17 residues. V was clipped by 0 bases and J by 2 bases; unmatched bases: 10. DNA for the CDR3: TGTGCCAGCAGTTTATGGGTTAGGGCGGGGGTTACCTACGAGCAGTACTTC. This sequence encodes CASSLWVRAGVTYEQYF.

In the case of this clone: Additional DNA sequences in this sample encode the identical CDR3. The rearrangement links TRBV19 to TRBJ2-3; D remains unclear. Trimming took off 6 bases at V and 0 bases at J, with 4 bases between the two ends. This CDR3 contains 12 residues. Germline CDR1 and CDR2: LNHDA and SQIVND (reference sequence). The CDR3, as DNA: TGTGCCAGTAGCGTTAGCACAGATACGCAGTATTTT. Its protein is CASSVSTDTQYF. Full variable domain (rest looked up from reference TRBV19 and TRBJ2-3): DGGITQSPKYLFRKEGQNVTLSCEQNLNHDAMYWYRQDPGQGLRLIYYSQIVNDFQKGDIAEGYSVSREKKESFPLTVTSAQKNPTAFYLCASSVSTDTQYFGPGTRLTVL.

CDR3 sequence (DNA): TGTGCCAGCAGCTTAGGCCTAGAAGCCTCCTACGAGCAGTACTTC. The encoded protein is CASSLGLEASYEQYF. V gene TRBV11-3 combines with J gene TRBJ2-7; D unclear. Germline V gene sequence: CDR1 SGHNT, CDR2 YENEEA. The germline V and J ends were trimmed by 1 base and 0 bases, with 10 bases remaining between them. The CDR3 has 15 amino acids.

The rearrangement links TRBV30 to TRBJ1-1, with unresolved D. The germline V and J ends were trimmed by 5 bases and 3 bases, with 10 bases remaining between them. This CDR3 comprises 12 residues. Germline-derived CDR1 and CDR2 are GTSNPN and SVGIG (reference sequence). The CDR3: CAWGGPYTEAFF. As DNA, the CDR3 is TGTGCCTGGGGAGGGCCGTACACTGAAGCTTTCTTT.

The chain recombines TRBV9 with TRBJ2-3; D perhaps matches TRBD2 (6 bases). The CDR3 is 15 amino acids. Trimming stripped 3 bases from V and 0 bases from J, with 11 bases between. CDR1 is SGDLS and CDR2 is YYNGEE in the germline V gene. CDR3 nucleotides: TGTGCCAGCAGCGGGACGGGGGTCAGCACAGATACGCAGTATTTT. It specifies CASSGTGVSTDTQYF.

This chain links TRBV27 with TRBJ2-5; 13 bases fit TRBD2. V lost 4 bases and J lost 4; bases outside the gene matches: 6. There are 16 residues in the CDR3. The germline V gene has CDR1 MNHEY and CDR2 SMNVEV (reference sequence). Written as DNA, the CDR3 is TGTGCCAGCAGTTCCGGACTAGCGGGGGTCGGAGAGACCCAGTACTTC. Protein sequence: CASSSGLAGVGETQYF.

The V call is TRBV5-6, the J call TRBJ2-3, with D possibly being TRBD2 (5 bases). V dropped 0 bases and J dropped 1 base, with 18 bases sitting between them. The V gene's germline CDR1 is SGHDT and CDR2 YYEEEE. The CDR3 is 18 residues long. In nucleotides, the CDR3 is TGTGCCAGCAGCTTGGGAGACCGGGCGGGCTATGGCACAGATACGCAGTATTTT. It encodes CASSLGDRAGYGTDTQYF.

V gene TRBV11-1 combines with J gene TRBJ2-5; TRBD1 aligns across 7 bases. Germline V gives CDR1 SGHAT, CDR2 FQDESV (reference sequence). The CDR3 covers 16 residues. Losses at the gene ends were 5 bases for V and 5 bases for J; bases not matched to a gene: 14. The CDR3 DNA follows: TGTGCCAGCAGCCTATTTAGACAGGGACCCTCCGAGACCCAGTACTTC. Encoded protein: CASSLFRQGPSETQYF.

The genes are TRBV5-4 and TRBJ1-6; D may be TRBD1 (5 bases). V was shortened by 3 bases and J by 1 base, with 14 bases between the two germline ends. Germline values: CDR1 SGHNT, CDR2 YYREEE (reference sequence). The CDR3 runs 17 residues. As DNA, the CDR3 is TGTGCCAGCAGCTCTCGGGGCGGCGGGTCCTATAATTCACCCCTCCACTTT. Translating it yields CASSSRGGGSYNSPLHF.

CDR3 nucleotides: TGTGCCAGCTCACCTCTCTCTGGGGCCAACGTCCTGACTTTC. It codes for CASSPLSGANVLTF. V is TRBV18 and J is TRBJ2-6; no firm D call. Per germline, CDR1 KGHSH and CDR2 LQKENI. CDR3 length equals 14 residues. Trimming removed 3 bases from V and 0 bases from J, with 3 bases in between.

This chain connects TRBV10-3 to TRBJ2-7; D is undetermined. Looked up from germline, CDR1 is ENHRY and CDR2 is SYGVKD. The CDR3 has 11 residues. Trimming pared 10 bases from V and 0 bases from J, leaving 7 bases between. The CDR3 coding sequence is TGTGCCACCTCAGCCTCCTACGAGCAGTACTTC. Translated: CATSASYEQYF.

The gene calls are TRBV19 and TRBJ2-2; maybe TRBD1 (5 bases). This CDR3 is built from 17 residues. The V end was cut by 5 bases, the J end by 4 bases, with 20 bases between. Germline assignment: CDR1 LNHDA and CDR2 SQIVND (reference sequence). CDR3 in amino acids: CASSLTSGRIGTGELFF. The CDR3 bases are TGTGCCAGTAGTCTCACCTCAGGGCGGATAGGCACCGGGGAGCTGTTTTTT. The full variable domain, rest sourced from reference TRBV19 and TRBJ2-2, is DGGITQSPKYLFRKEGQNVTLSCEQNLNHDAMYWYRQDPGQGLRLIYYSQIVNDFQKGDIAEGYSVSREKKESFPLTVTSAQKNPTAFYLCASSLTSGRIGTGELFFGEGSRLTVL.